Following are 30 T cell receptor beta chains from one sample sequenced in a study of beta chain features in type 1 diabetes. The whole isolated RNA underwent reverse transcription, so sequencing captured expressed TCRB transcripts. Repertoires were generated with immunoSEQ multiplex PCR, while TCRdb's copy carries only in-frame clones and drops some. Of about 740,000 clones in the sample, roughly 13% were seen once. Overall study results and limits: Shortening of TCRB CDR3s, moderate but significant, appeared in all four CD4+ subsets of Type 1 diabetes patients.

Which antigens these TCRs recognize remains unknown. Specimen: naive CD4+ T cells from blood. The receptors stem from a man aged 18 to 30 with type 1 diabetes.

This clone has more than one count but fewer than ten. This chain uses TRBV11-2 with TRBJ2-5; tentatively, D is TRBD1 (6 bases). CDR1 SGHAT and CDR2 FQNNGV come from the germline V gene. The CDR3 runs to 15 residues. Trimming removed 5 bases from V and 0 bases from J, with 13 bases in between. The CDR3 sequence is CASSVMGTYQETQYF. The CDR3, as DNA: TGTGCCAGCAGCGTAATGGGGACATACCAAGAGACCCAGTACTTC.

The chain has TRBV10-3 and TRBJ2-7, with D possibly being TRBD1 (5 bases). Germline V gene sequence: CDR1 ENHRY, CDR2 SYGVKD. Trimming took off 0 bases at V and 2 bases at J, with 8 bases between the two ends. The CDR3 totals 14 residues. Here the CDR3 DNA reads TGTGCCATCAGTGAGTCTGAAGGGGCCTACGAGCAGTACTTC. As protein: CAISESEGAYEQYF.

This clone turned up a few times. The J gene is TRBJ2-3, the V gene TRBV6-1; 7 bases are shared with TRBD1. The V and J ends lost 7 bases and 3 bases, in that order; junction bases with no gene match: 10. Germline values: CDR1 MNHNS, CDR2 SASEGT. The CDR3 totals 15 residues. CDR3 sequence reads: CASTLTGDLTDTQYF. As DNA, the CDR3 is TGTGCCAGCACCCTTACAGGGGACCTAACAGATACGCAGTATTTT.

This sequence joins TRBV5-1 and TRBJ2-2; no firm D call. V lost 0 bases and J lost 1, with 7 bases in between. CDR1 is SGHRS, CDR2 YFSETQ, per germline. The CDR3 sequence is 15 residues long. CDR3 residues: CASSLAFGNTGELFF. The CDR3 DNA reads TGCGCCAGCAGCTTGGCCTTCGGGAACACCGGGGAGCTGTTTTTT.

The gene calls are TRBV13 and TRBJ1-6; unclear D gene. The germline V and J ends were trimmed by 1 base and 5 bases, with 12 bases remaining between them. Germline assignment: CDR1 PRHDT and CDR2 FYEKMQ (reference sequence). The CDR3 loop spans 16 amino acids. The CDR3 reads CASSLEPGMNNSPLHF. The CDR3 coding sequence is TGTGCCAGCAGCTTAGAGCCCGGGATGAATAATTCACCCCTCCACTTT.

This chain links TRBV25-1 with TRBJ2-7; D possibly corresponds to TRBD1 (5 bases). CDR1 is MGHDK and CDR2 is SYGVNS in the germline V gene. Deletions cut 6 bases from V and 0 bases from J, with 21 bases between. The CDR3 has 17 amino acids. For the CDR3, the DNA is TGTGCCAGCAGGGAAGCTACAGGCCTAGAGAGCTCCTACGAGCAGTACTTC. This gives the protein CASREATGLESSYEQYF.

J is TRBJ2-2 and V is TRBV9, with D unresolved. The CDR3 length is 15 residues. In germline, CDR1 is SGDLS, CDR2 YYNGEE. The germline V and J ends were trimmed by 0 bases and 1 base, with 7 bases remaining between them. Here the CDR3 DNA reads TGTGCCAGCAGCGTAGAGCAGCAGAACACCGGGGAGCTGTTTTTT. Its protein is CASSVEQQNTGELFF.

V usage is TRBV6-5 and J usage is TRBJ1-3; unclear D gene. The CDR3 length is 12 residues. Germline values: CDR1 MNHEY, CDR2 SVGAGI. V was shortened by 5 bases and J by 2 bases, with 4 bases between the two germline ends. CDR3 sequence reads: CASSTAGNTIYF. In DNA, the CDR3 is TGTGCCAGCAGTACGGCTGGAAACACCATATATTTT.

The chain carries TRBV29-1 and TRBJ1-1, with 8 bases fitting TRBD1. With 7 bases clipped from V and 0 bases from J, the junction kept 10 bases outside the gene matches. Germline V gene sequence: CDR1 SQVTM, CDR2 ANQGSEA. This CDR3 spans 15 amino acids. CDR3 bases: TGCAGCGCCTGTACAGGGGGTAGAATGAACACTGAAGCTTTCTTT. Translated: CSACTGGRMNTEAFF.

This clone was counted only a few times. The rearrangement joins TRBV10-3 to TRBJ1-3, with D possibly being TRBD1 (5 bases). The germline CDR1 and CDR2 sequences are ENHRY and SYGVKD. The CDR3 has 13 residues. The ends were cut back, 4 bases at V and 3 bases at J, with 7 bases in the middle. The CDR3 DNA follows: TGTGCCATCAGTGGGACAAGTGGAAACACCATATATTTT. Protein product: CAISGTSGNTIYF.

This clone was seen only a few times. The chain recombines TRBV10-2 with TRBJ2-7; TRBD1 aligns across 9 bases. V was pared by 5 bases and J by 0 bases, with 2 bases of the junction left unmatched. Germline CDR1 and CDR2: WSHSY and SAAADI. The CDR3 runs to 14 residues. CDR3 in DNA: TGCGCCAGCAGTAAGACAGGGGGCTCCTACGAGCAGTACTTC. The encoded protein is CASSKTGGSYEQYF.

V usage is TRBV30 and J usage is TRBJ1-2, with TRBD1 matching 7 bases. Germline V CDR1 and CDR2: GTSNPN, SVGIG (reference sequence). Trimming took 4 bases from V and 5 from J; bases not matched to a gene: 4. This CDR3 has 12 residues. The CDR3 region has the DNA TGTGCCTGGATGCAGGGGGTATATGGCTACACCTTC. Its protein product is CAWMQGVYGYTF.

The chain is built from TRBV10-3 and TRBJ2-1, with a weak D call TRBD1 (6 bases). Germline CDR1 ENHRY, CDR2 SYGVKD. The CDR3 covers 14 residues. V lost 2 bases and J lost 4, with 9 bases in between. The CDR3 region is CAISEGGGYNEQFF. The CDR3 nucleotides read TGTGCCATCAGTGAGGGGGGCGGTTACAATGAGCAGTTCTTC.

The gene calls are TRBV7-9 and TRBJ2-1, with D perhaps being TRBD1 or TRBD2 (5 bases each). Looked up from germline, CDR1 is SEHNR and CDR2 is FQNEAQ (reference sequence). The CDR3 extends over 13 amino acids. Trimming took off 5 bases at V and 10 bases at J, with 15 bases between the two ends. The CDR3 nucleotides are TGTGCCAGCAGCCCAGGGACCCCGGGGGAGCAGTTCTTC. Its translation is CASSPGTPGEQFF.

The gene calls are TRBV7-9 and TRBJ2-1, with 10 bases aligning to TRBD2. The CDR3 runs to 16 residues. Trimming took 4 bases from V and 5 from J; bases not matched to a gene: 8. CDR1 and CDR2 from the germline V gene are SEHNR and FQNEAQ (reference sequence). The DNA of the CDR3 is TGTGCCAGCAGCTCCCCCGGTAGCGGGGGGAACAATGAGCAGTTCTTC. Translation: CASSSPGSGGNNEQFF.

A few counts support this clone. The chain links TRBV7-9 to TRBJ2-5; TRBD2 is a possible D gene (6 bases). The CDR3 runs 18 residues. Germline V gives CDR1 SEHNR, CDR2 FQNEAQ (reference sequence). V lost 0 bases, J lost 1 base, and 18 bases lay in between. This chain's CDR3 is CASSLAMSSSAPQETQYF. The DNA of the CDR3 is TGTGCCAGCAGCTTAGCAATGTCATCTAGCGCCCCCCAAGAGACCCAGTACTTC.

This clone appeared a few times. The gene calls are TRBV2 and TRBJ1-1; 11 positions match TRBD1. The trim removed 4 bases at V and 3 bases at J, leaving 4 bases unmatched. In germline, CDR1 is SNHLY, CDR2 FYNNEI. The CDR3 spans 15 residues. The CDR3 nucleotides read TGTGCCAGCAGTGGGACAGGGGGCGTAGACACTGAAGCTTTCTTT. It is translated as CASSGTGGVDTEAFF. The whole variable domain, remainder taken from reference TRBV2 and TRBJ1-1, is EPEVTQTPSHQVTQMGQEVILRCVPISNHLYFYWYRQILGQKVEFLVSFYNNEISEKSEIFDDQFSVERPDGSNFTLKIRSTKLEDSAMYFCASSGTGGVDTEAFFGQGTRLTVV.

V usage is TRBV7-2 and J usage is TRBJ1-1; D is undetermined. Germline V lookup: CDR1 SGHTA, CDR2 FQGNSA. Trimming took 5 bases from V and 0 from J, leaving 7 bases between them. The CDR3 length is 13 residues. The CDR3 DNA follows: TGTGCCAGCAGCGTACTATTGAACACTGAAGCTTTCTTT. Protein: CASSVLLNTEAFF.

The J gene is TRBJ1-2, the V gene TRBV18, with a tentative D call TRBD1 (6 bases). Germline lookup yields CDR1 KGHSH and CDR2 LQKENI. Trimming took off 4 bases at V and 4 bases at J, with 10 bases between the two ends. CDR3 length: 13 residues. The CDR3 loop reads CASSQDRAYGYTF. The CDR3, as DNA: TGTGCCAGCTCACAGGACAGAGCCTATGGCTACACCTTC.

The CDR3 region has the DNA TGCGCCAGCAGCTTTACGGATATGAAGCAAGAGACCCAGTACTTC. This encodes CASSFTDMKQETQYF. V gene TRBV5-1 combines with J gene TRBJ2-5; D not resolved. Trimming stripped 2 bases from V and 2 bases from J, with 13 bases between. CDR1 SGHRS and CDR2 YFSETQ come from the germline V gene. The CDR3 spans 15 residues.

This clone was counted between two and nine times. The chain links TRBV7-2 to TRBJ1-2; 12 positions match TRBD1. The V gene end was trimmed by 5 bases and the J gene end by 8 bases; junction bases not matched to a gene: 12. This CDR3 contains 16 residues. Germline V gene sequence: CDR1 SGHTA, CDR2 FQGNSA. CDR3 loop: CASSATRDRGPGGYTF. The CDR3 region has the DNA TGTGCCAGCAGCGCGACCCGGGACAGGGGGCCTGGGGGCTACACCTTC.

This clone occurred a few times. The CDR3 loop is CASSSPGDRTDTQYF. CDR3 nucleotides: TGTGCCAGCAGTTCGCCCGGGGACCGCACAGATACGCAGTATTTT. The genes are TRBV28 and TRBJ2-3, with D perhaps TRBD1 or TRBD2 (5 bases each). With 4 bases removed from V and 1 base from J, the gap between germline ends came to 12 bases. The CDR3 extends over 15 amino acids. Germline V CDR1 and CDR2: MDHEN, SYDVKM.

This clone has only a few counts. The V call is TRBV2, the J call TRBJ2-2, with 9 bases fitting TRBD1. The CDR3 spans 17 residues. From germline, CDR1 is SNHLY and CDR2 FYNNEI. Losses at the gene ends were 6 bases for V and 4 bases for J; bases not matched to a gene: 12. The CDR3 reads CASSPVQGARGTGELFF. CDR3 DNA sequence: TGTGCCAGCAGCCCCGTACAGGGGGCGCGGGGCACCGGGGAGCTGTTTTTT.

In its sample, this clone was seen a few times. V and J are TRBV19 and TRBJ2-7, with 11 bases matching TRBD1. CDR1 is LNHDA, CDR2 SQIVND, per germline (reference sequence). CDR3 length: 13 amino acids. The V gene end was trimmed by 7 bases and the J gene end by 7 bases; junction bases not matched to a gene: 6. The CDR3 nucleotides are TGTGCCAGTACTGGACAGGGGGCGCAGGAGCAGTACTTC. Protein: CASTGQGAQEQYF.

The chain carries TRBV5-1 and TRBJ2-7; a weak D match, TRBD1 (6 bases). This CDR3 is built from 12 residues. Trimming removed 4 bases at V and 5 bases at J, with 10 bases between. Germline CDR1 SGHRS, CDR2 YFSETQ. CDR3 region: CASSKGENEQYF. CDR3 coding DNA: TGCGCCAGCAGCAAGGGGGAAAACGAGCAGTACTTC. The entire variable domain, with the rest obtained from reference TRBV5-1 and TRBJ2-7, is as follows: KAGVTQTPRYLIKTRGQQVTLSCSPISGHRSVSWYQQTPGQGLQFLFEYFSETQRNKGNFPGRFSGRQFSNSRSEMNVSTLELGDSALYLCASSKGENEQYFGPGTRLTVT.

The chain couples TRBV5-6 to TRBJ2-7, with 8 bases aligning to TRBD1. The CDR3 has 14 residues. Germline V CDR1 and CDR2: SGHDT, YYEEEE. V dropped 4 bases and J dropped 5; count of bases not matched to a gene: 8. The CDR3: CASSPIDRGNEQYF. CDR3 nucleotides: TGTGCCAGCAGCCCCATTGACAGGGGCAACGAGCAGTACTTC.

This clone has more than one count but fewer than ten. The rearrangement uses TRBV5-6 and TRBJ2-5; D is unclear. The CDR3 covers 12 residues. CDR1 is SGHDT and CDR2 is YYEEEE in the germline V gene. V dropped 1 base and J dropped 5 bases, with 6 bases sitting between them. The CDR3 DNA is TGTGCCAGCAGCTTGTCTGCGGAGACCCAGTACTTC. Its protein product is CASSLSAETQYF.

The gene calls are TRBV23-1 and TRBJ2-5; D is ambiguous. TRBV23-1 is an open reading frame, and its role is uncertain. V lost 0 bases to trimming and J lost 3 bases, with 8 bases between them. The length of the CDR3 is 14 residues. The CDR3 region has the DNA TGCGCCAGCAGTCAATCTCTTACAGAAGAGACCCAGTACTTC. This gives the protein CASSQSLTEETQYF.

The chain couples TRBV4-3 to TRBJ2-3; D remains unclear. CDR3 length: 13 amino acids. Germline loops: CDR1 LGHNA, CDR2 YSLEER. V shed 5 bases and J shed 0 bases, with 6 bases lying between them. The CDR3 nucleotides are TGCGCCAGCAGCAAAACTAGCACAGATACGCAGTATTTT. This sequence encodes CASSKTSTDTQYF.

The V call is TRBV28, the J call TRBJ2-1, with D uncertain. The germline V gene has CDR1 MDHEN and CDR2 SYDVKM. The V end lost 10 bases, the J end lost 2 bases, and 15 bases lay between the germline ends. The CDR3 is made up of 14 amino acids. The chain's CDR3 is CAILGTDPYNEQFF. Written as DNA, the CDR3 is TGTGCCATCCTAGGCACAGACCCCTACAATGAGCAGTTCTTC.